This is a list of T cell receptor beta chains from one sample in a study of T-cell reconstitution after alpha-beta-depleted transplantation in children. TCRdb reprocessed the PCR reads via MiXCR and lists one record per CDR3 protein. The repertoire includes roughly 500,000 distinct CDR3 sequences, about 33% of them detected once, and 2% to 3% sits in the top ten. The material sequenced was PBMCs from the stem cell graft donor, taken from the stem cell graft. The receptors derive from a human donor who donated a stem cell graft to a child with aplastic anemia. Each CDR3 is given with its conserved first and last residue. D genes are given only for firm matches. The size field is filled for only some rows; it gives once, few, many or a size class.

few	TRBJ2-1	TRBD2	TRBV7-2	CASSSVPRGTSYNEQFF	TGTGCCAGCAGCTCCGTCCCGCGGGGGACCTCCTACAATGAGCAGTTCTTC
NA	TRBJ2-5	TRBD1	TRBV5-1	CASSLNTGGETQYF	TGCGCCAGCAGCTTGAATACAGGGGGAGAGACCCAGTACTTC
few	TRBJ2-3	NA	TRBV29-1	CSVQGKNTDTQYF	TGCAGCGTCCAGGGGAAGAACACAGATACGCAGTATTTT
few	TRBJ2-7	TRBD2	TRBV20-1	CSGSRREGLYEQYF	TGCAGTGGGAGTAGACGGGAGGGCCTATACGAGCAGTACTTC
few	TRBJ2-1	NA	TRBV12-3/TRBV12-4	CASSSTNGWEQFF	TGTGCCAGCAGTTCCACCAATGGTTGGGAGCAGTTCTTC
few	TRBJ2-7	TRBD2	TRBV14	CASSQDPVWTSGAYEQYF	TGTGCCAGCAGCCAAGACCCGGTGTGGACTAGCGGTGCCTACGAGCAGTACTTC
few	TRBJ1-2	TRBD1	TRBV30	CAWSGPGQGRDYLSYTF	TGTGCCTGGAGTGGGCCCGGACAGGGAAGGGATTATTTGAGCTACACCTTC
NA	TRBJ1-3	NA	TRBV12-3/TRBV12-4	CASSPPGISGNTIYF	TGTGCCAGCAGCCCCCCTGGGATCTCTGGAAACACCATATATTTT
NA	TRBJ2-1	NA	TRBV30	CAWNKGVSSYNEQFF	TGTGCCTGGAATAAAGGAGTCAGCTCCTACAATGAGCAGTTCTTC
NA	TRBJ2-5	NA	TRBV7-3	CASSLTPGVGTQYF	TGTGCCAGCAGCTTAACTCCAGGGGTAGGGACCCAGTACTTC
NA	TRBJ1-6	NA	TRBV30	CAWSVRTPSKARNSPLHF	TGTGCCTGGAGTGTGAGAACCCCTAGCAAGGCGAGAAATTCACCCCTCCACTTT
NA	TRBJ1-5	NA	TRBV12-3/TRBV12-4	CASSLAANQPQHF	TGTGCCAGCAGCTTAGCGGCCAATCAGCCCCAGCATTTT
NA	TRBJ2-2	TRBD1	TRBV30	CAWSLSTGVRSELFF	TGTGCCTGGAGTTTATCGACAGGGGTCCGCTCAGAGCTGTTTTTT
NA	TRBJ1-5	NA	TRBV20-1	CSASTVLGAIWGSNQPQHF	TGCAGTGCCTCGACAGTGTTGGGGGCTATTTGGGGTAGCAATCAGCCCCAGCATTTT
NA	TRBJ2-1	TRBD1	TRBV20-1	CSAPQAGQGNSGEQFF	TGCAGTGCCCCCCAAGCCGGACAGGGTAATTCAGGAGAGCAGTTCTTC
NA	TRBJ2-1	TRBD1	TRBV6-1	CASTNRDRGPQFF	TGTGCCAGCACCAACAGGGACAGAGGACCGCAGTTCTTC
few	TRBJ2-4	NA	TRBV4-3	CASSQELVNGIQYF	TGCGCCAGCAGCCAAGAACTAGTGAACGGCATTCAGTACTTC
NA	TRBJ2-1	NA	TRBV12-3/TRBV12-4	CASKGGGEQFF	TGTGCCAGCAAGGGGGGGGGCGAGCAGTTCTTC